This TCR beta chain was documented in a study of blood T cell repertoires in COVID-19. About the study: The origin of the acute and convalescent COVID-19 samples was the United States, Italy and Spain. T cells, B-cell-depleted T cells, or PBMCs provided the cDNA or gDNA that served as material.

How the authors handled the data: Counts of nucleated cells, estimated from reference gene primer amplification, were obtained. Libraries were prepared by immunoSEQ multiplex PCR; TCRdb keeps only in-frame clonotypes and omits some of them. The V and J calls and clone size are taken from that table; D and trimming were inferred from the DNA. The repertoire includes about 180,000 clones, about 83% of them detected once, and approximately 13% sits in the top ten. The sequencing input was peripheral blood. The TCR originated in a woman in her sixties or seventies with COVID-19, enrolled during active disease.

CDR3: CAISEPGGNTIYF. Written as DNA, the CDR3 is TGTGCCATCAGTGAGCCGGGGGGAAACACCATATATTTT. The chain carries TRBV10-3 and TRBJ1-3; D is undetermined. The CDR3 has 13 residues. V was trimmed by 2 bases and J by 4 bases, leaving 6 bases between them. Germline V gene lookup returns CDR1 ENHRY and CDR2 SYGVKD.